One and the same sample provided the 8 T cell receptor beta chains below, sequenced in a study of cytomegalovirus exposure and HLA in healthy donors. PCR employed 60 Vbeta and 13 Jbeta primers. Sequencing was performed with immunoSEQ multiplex PCR; in TCRdb, only in-frame clones are kept and a portion is missing. This listing includes around 100,000 clones. Material: PBMCs. The receptors shown here come from a man aged 45-65 years in good health and CMV-seronegative.

The gene calls are TRBV5-6 and TRBJ2-1; no firm D call. CDR1 is SGHDT, CDR2 YYEEEE, per germline. This CDR3 is built from 11 residues. The germline V and J ends were trimmed by 4 bases and 9 bases, with 8 bases remaining between them. The CDR3 reads CASSLYGEQFF. The CDR3 nucleotides are TGTGCCAGCAGCCTGTACGGTGAGCAGTTCTTC.

The chain recombines TRBV5-6 with TRBJ1-1; TRBD1 is a possible D gene (5 bases). The V gene lost 3 bases and the J gene lost 1 base, with 10 bases spanning the gap. Germline loops: CDR1 SGHDT, CDR2 YYEEEE. The CDR3 has 14 amino acids. CDR3: CASSWGMGNTEAFF. The CDR3 nucleotides are TGTGCCAGCAGCTGGGGCATGGGGAACACTGAAGCTTTCTTT.

This chain connects TRBV7-9 to TRBJ2-5; no definite D call. The CDR3 is 14 residues long. V gave up 5 bases and J gave up 4 bases, with 14 bases separating them. Germline-derived CDR1 and CDR2 are SEHNR and FQNEAQ (reference sequence). This chain's CDR3 is CASSPLASGETQYF. As DNA, the CDR3 is TGTGCCAGCAGCCCCCTCGCTAGTGGAGAGACCCAGTACTTC.

This chain uses TRBV5-4 with TRBJ1-1; 7 nucleotides agree with TRBD1. The ends lost 4 bases at V and 4 bases at J; junction bases unmatched: 10. The CDR3 extends over 15 amino acids. Germline assignment: CDR1 SGHNT and CDR2 YYREEE (reference sequence). DNA of the CDR3: TGTGCCAGCAGCGTAAGACAGGGTTGGGGCACTGAAGCTTTCTTT. Residues: CASSVRQGWGTEAFF.

V is TRBV5-6 and J is TRBJ2-1; D might be TRBD2 (6 bases). CDR1 is SGHDT, CDR2 YYEEEE, per germline. Trimming pared 4 bases from V and 8 bases from J, leaving 22 bases between. The CDR3 is 16 residues long. In DNA, the CDR3 is TGTGCCAGCAGCCGCGTCGGGACTCAAGAGGCCGATGAGCAGTTCTTC. Its protein is CASSRVGTQEADEQFF.

This chain uses TRBV5-1 with TRBJ2-3; 9 bases map to TRBD1. Germline CDR1 reads SGHRS; CDR2 reads YFSETQ. The length of the CDR3 is 16 residues. The J segment lost 6 bases and the V segment lost 4 bases, leaving 12 bases of the junction unmatched. In DNA, the CDR3 is TGCGCCAGCAGCCCCGGGACAGGGCCCACAGTGGATACGCAGTATTTT. It specifies CASSPGTGPTVDTQYF.

The chain joins TRBV7-9 to TRBJ1-3, with D tentatively TRBD1 (6 bases). The germline gives CDR1 SEHNR, CDR2 FQNEAQ (reference sequence). The CDR3 runs 15 residues. The V end lost 6 bases, the J end lost 4 bases, and 16 bases lay between the germline ends. This chain's CDR3 is CASSFTGIGGNTIYF. The CDR3 DNA reads TGTGCCAGCAGTTTTACAGGGATAGGCGGAAACACCATATATTTT.

The V call is TRBV6-6, the J call TRBJ1-1; 7 bases line up with TRBD1. J was trimmed by 2 bases and V by 2 bases; bases with no gene match: 8. This CDR3 is 16 amino acids long. Germline CDR1 is MNHNY and CDR2 is SVGAGI (reference sequence). The CDR3 nucleotides are TGTGCCAGCAGTTACATCTTAACAGGGGATAACACTGAAGCTTTCTTT. Protein product: CASSYILTGDNTEAFF.